This T cell receptor (beta chain) is drawn from a study of cytomegalovirus exposure and HLA in healthy donors. V lost 2 bases and J lost 6, with 12 bases in between. Germline V gene sequence: CDR1 SGDLS, CDR2 YYNGEE. The CDR3 extends over 14 amino acids. 60 Vbeta and 13 Jbeta primers were used in PCR. Measured with immunoSEQ multiplex PCR; TCRdb has only the in-frame clones, and not every one. Of about 190,000 clones listed, 80% to 85% are singletons. The rearrangement uses TRBV9 and TRBJ1-5, with a tentative D call TRBD1 (5 bases). The sample consisted of PBMCs. The TCR sequence derives from a woman younger than 45 in good health and CMV-seronegative. The CDR3 DNA follows: TGTGCCAGCAGCGTTGGGGCGGGATCTCAGCCCCAGCATTTT. Encoded protein: CASSVGAGSQPQHF.